This TCR beta chain was recovered during a study of T cells in tuberculosis. The table came from immunoSEQ multiplex PCR; TCRdb's copy has only in-frame clones and leaves some out. The sample holds about 34,000 clones, approximately 94% seen once. Study-wide results and limits: A GMM-specific repertoire classifier reached roughly 87% accuracy, AUROC 0.90. Samples were chosen by availability of cryopreserved specimens.

Regarding this clone: The antigen is not known.

The time point was: new active TB diagnosis, blood taken before or within 7 days of starting treatment. Patients were newly diagnosed, HIV-seronegative, and aged 18 or older. The CDR3 has 15 residues. V gave up 4 bases and J gave up 0 bases, with 13 bases separating them. Germline CDR1 reads SQVTM; CDR2 reads ANQGSEA. This specimen consisted of PBMCs, obtained at tuberculosis diagnosis. The sequence derives from an adult with tuberculosis. The rearrangement uses TRBV29-1 and TRBJ2-4; tentatively, D is TRBD2 (7 bases). The CDR3 coding sequence is TGCAGCGTTGTGGGGGCGGGGGAAGCCAAAAACATTCAGTACTTC. This translates into CSVVGAGEAKNIQYF.